This TCR beta chain was found in a study of cytomegalovirus exposure and HLA in healthy donors. The CDR3 runs to 13 residues. Trimming left V 4 bases short and J 5 bases short, with 11 bases between. The germline V gene has CDR1 MNHEY and CDR2 SVGAGI. A multiplex PCR was run with 60 Vbeta primers and 13 Jbeta primers. Repertoires were generated with immunoSEQ multiplex PCR, while TCRdb's copy carries only in-frame clones and drops some. The table has some 180,000 clones, over 75% seen once; the top ten hold 2.3%. The chain employs TRBV6-5 and TRBJ1-1, with D perhaps matching TRBD1 (6 bases). The clonotype was recovered from a woman aged 45-59 years in good health and CMV-seronegative. The sequenced sample was PBMCs. The CDR3, as DNA: TGTGCCAGCAGTTCAACAGGGAAGACTGAAGCTTTCTTT. It codes for CASSSTGKTEAFF.